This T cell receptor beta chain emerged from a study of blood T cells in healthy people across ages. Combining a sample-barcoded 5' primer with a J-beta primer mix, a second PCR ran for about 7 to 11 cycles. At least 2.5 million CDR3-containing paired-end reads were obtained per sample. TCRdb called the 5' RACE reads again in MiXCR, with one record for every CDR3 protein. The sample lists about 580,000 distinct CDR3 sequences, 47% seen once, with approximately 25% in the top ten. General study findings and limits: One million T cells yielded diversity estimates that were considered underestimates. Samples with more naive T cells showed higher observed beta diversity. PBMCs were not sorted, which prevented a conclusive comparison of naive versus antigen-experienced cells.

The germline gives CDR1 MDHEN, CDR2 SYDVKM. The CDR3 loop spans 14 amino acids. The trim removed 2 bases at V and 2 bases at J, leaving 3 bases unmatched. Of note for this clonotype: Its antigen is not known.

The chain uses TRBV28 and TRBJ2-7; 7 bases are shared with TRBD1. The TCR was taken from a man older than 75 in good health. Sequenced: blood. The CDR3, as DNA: TGTGCCAGCAGTTTACCGACAGGGCCCTACGAGCAGTACTTC. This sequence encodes CASSLPTGPYEQYF.